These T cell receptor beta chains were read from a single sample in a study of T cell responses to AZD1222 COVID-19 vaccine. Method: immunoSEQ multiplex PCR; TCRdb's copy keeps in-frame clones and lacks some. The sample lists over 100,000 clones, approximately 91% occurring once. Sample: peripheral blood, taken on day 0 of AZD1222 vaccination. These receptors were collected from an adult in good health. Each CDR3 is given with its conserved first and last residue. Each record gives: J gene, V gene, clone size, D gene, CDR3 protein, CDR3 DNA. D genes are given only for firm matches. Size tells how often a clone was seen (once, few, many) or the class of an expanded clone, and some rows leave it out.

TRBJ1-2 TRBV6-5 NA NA CASSYSAGFYGYTF TGTGCCAGCAGTTACTCGGCAGGGTTTTATGGCTACACCTTC
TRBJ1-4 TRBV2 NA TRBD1 CASSEWGQGGEKLFF TGTGCCAGCAGTGAATGGGGACAGGGTGGGGAAAAACTGTTTTTT
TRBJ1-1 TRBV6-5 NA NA CASSYWGGVDTEAFF TGTGCCAGCAGTTACTGGGGGGGGGTGGACACTGAAGCTTTCTTT
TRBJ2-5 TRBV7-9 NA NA CASSSSGYQETQYF TGTGCCAGCAGCTCGTCGGGGTACCAAGAGACCCAGTACTTC
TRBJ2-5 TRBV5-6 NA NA CASSLADLQETQYF TGTGCCAGCAGCTTGGCGGACCTTCAAGAGACCCAGTACTTC
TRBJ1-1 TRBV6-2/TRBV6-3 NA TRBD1 CASSYGFGQGDTEAFF TGTGCCAGCAGTTATGGATTTGGGCAGGGGGACACTGAAGCTTTCTTT
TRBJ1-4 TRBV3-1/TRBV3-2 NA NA CASSQEGVEKLFF TGTGCCAGCAGCCAAGAGGGAGTTGAAAAACTGTTTTTT
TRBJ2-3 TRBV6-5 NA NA CASSYQPGATKDTQYF TGTGCCAGCAGTTACCAGCCAGGGGCGACTAAGGATACGCAGTATTTT
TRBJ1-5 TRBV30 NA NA CAWSSGGGNQPQHF TGTGCCTGGAGTTCGGGGGGAGGCAATCAGCCCCAGCATTTT
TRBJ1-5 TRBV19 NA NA CASSIVPSNQPQHF TGTGCCAGTAGTATCGTCCCCAGCAATCAGCCCCAGCATTTT
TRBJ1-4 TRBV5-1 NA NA CASSLEARTNEKLFF TGCGCCAGCAGCTTGGAGGCCAGGACTAATGAAAAACTGTTTTTT
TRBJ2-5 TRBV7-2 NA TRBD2 CASSLGPAGGLETQYF TGTGCCAGCAGCTTAGGTCCGGCGGGAGGGCTGGAGACCCAGTACTTC
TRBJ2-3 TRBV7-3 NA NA CASSLTGEPPDTQYF TGTGCCAGCAGCTTAACCGGCGAACCCCCAGATACGCAGTATTTT
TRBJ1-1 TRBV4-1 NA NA CASSRDTNTEAFF TGCGCCAGCAGCAGGGACACAAACACTGAAGCTTTCTTT
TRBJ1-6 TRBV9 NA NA CASSVTDDNSPLHF TGTGCCAGCAGCGTGACCGACGATAATTCACCCCTCCACTTT
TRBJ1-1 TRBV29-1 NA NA CSVGYSVNTEAFF TGCAGCGTTGGATACAGCGTGAACACTGAAGCTTTCTTT
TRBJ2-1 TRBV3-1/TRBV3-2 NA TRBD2 CASSHSGTSGNEQFF TGTGCCAGCAGCCACTCCGGGACTAGCGGTAATGAGCAGTTCTTC
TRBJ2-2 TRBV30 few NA CAWSAGTQNTGELFF TGTGCCTGGAGTGCCGGGACACAGAACACCGGGGAGCTGTTTTTT
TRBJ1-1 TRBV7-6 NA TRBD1 CASSLGGQKFTEAFF TGTGCCAGCAGCTTAGGGGGACAGAAATTCACTGAAGCTTTCTTT